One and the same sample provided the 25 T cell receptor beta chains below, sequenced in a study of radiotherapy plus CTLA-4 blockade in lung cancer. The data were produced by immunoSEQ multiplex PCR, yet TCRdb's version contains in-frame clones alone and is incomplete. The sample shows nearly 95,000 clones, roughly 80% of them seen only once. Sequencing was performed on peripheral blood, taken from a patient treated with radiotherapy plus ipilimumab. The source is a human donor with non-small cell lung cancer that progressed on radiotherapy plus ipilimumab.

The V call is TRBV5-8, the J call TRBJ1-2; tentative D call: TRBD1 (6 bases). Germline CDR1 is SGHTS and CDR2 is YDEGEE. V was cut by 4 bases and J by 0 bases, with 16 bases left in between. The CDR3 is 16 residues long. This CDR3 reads CASSLTTGPANYGYTF. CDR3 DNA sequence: TGTGCCAGCAGCCTTACCACAGGGCCAGCTAACTATGGCTACACCTTC.

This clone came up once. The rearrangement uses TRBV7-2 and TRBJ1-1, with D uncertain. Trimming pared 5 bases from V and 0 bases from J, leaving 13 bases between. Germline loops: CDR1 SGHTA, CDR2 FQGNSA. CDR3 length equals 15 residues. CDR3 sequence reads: CASSETGSMNTEAFF. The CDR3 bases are TGTGCCAGCAGCGAAACGGGTTCCATGAACACTGAAGCTTTCTTT.

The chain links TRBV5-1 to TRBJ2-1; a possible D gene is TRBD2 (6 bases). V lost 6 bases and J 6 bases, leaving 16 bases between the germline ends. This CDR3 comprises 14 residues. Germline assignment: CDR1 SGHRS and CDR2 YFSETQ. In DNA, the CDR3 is TGCGCCAGCATTTTAACGGAGGGTCGCAATGAGCAGTTCTTC. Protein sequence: CASILTEGRNEQFF.

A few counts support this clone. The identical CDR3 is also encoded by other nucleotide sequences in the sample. The CDR3 region has the DNA TGTGCCAGCAGCTTAGGCCAGGGAAGCACTGAAGCTTTCTTT. This codes for CASSLGQGSTEAFF. V is TRBV11-2 and J is TRBJ1-1; D might be TRBD1 (5 bases). This CDR3 is built from 14 residues. CDR1 is SGHAT, CDR2 FQNNGV, per germline. V was pared by 1 base and J by 4 bases, with 10 bases between.

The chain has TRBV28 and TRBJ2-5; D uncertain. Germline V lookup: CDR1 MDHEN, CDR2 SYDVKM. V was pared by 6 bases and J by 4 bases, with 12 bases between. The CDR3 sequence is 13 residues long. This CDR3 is CASSWASAETQYF. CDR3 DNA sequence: TGTGCCAGCAGCTGGGCGTCTGCAGAGACCCAGTACTTC.

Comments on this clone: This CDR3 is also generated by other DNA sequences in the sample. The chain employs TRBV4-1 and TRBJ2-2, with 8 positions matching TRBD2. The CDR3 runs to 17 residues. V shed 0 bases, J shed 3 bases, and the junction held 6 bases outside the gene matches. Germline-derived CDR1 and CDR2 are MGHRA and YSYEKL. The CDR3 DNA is TGCGCCAGCAGCCAAGATCCGCTAGCGGGCTACACCGGGGAGCTGTTTTTT. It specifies CASSQDPLAGYTGELFF.

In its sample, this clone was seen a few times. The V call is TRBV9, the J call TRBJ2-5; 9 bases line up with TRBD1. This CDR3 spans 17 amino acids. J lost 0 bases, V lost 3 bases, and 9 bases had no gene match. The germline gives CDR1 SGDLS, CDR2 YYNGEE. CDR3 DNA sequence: TGTGCCAGCAGCGCCAGAGCCGGGACAGGGTACCAAGAGACCCAGTACTTC. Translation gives CASSARAGTGYQETQYF.

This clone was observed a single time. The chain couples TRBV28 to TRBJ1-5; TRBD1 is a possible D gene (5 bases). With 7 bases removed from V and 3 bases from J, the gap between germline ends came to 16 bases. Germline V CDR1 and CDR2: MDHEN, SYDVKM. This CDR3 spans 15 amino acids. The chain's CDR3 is CASTKKEGNNQPQHF. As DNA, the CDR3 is TGTGCCAGCACCAAAAAGGAGGGGAACAATCAGCCCCAGCATTTT. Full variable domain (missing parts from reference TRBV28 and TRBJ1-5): DVKVTQSSRYLVKRTGEKVFLECVQDMDHENMFWYRQDPGLGLRLIYFSYDVKMKEKGDIPEGYSVSREKKERFSLILESASTNQTSMYLCASTKKEGNNQPQHFGDGTRLSIL.

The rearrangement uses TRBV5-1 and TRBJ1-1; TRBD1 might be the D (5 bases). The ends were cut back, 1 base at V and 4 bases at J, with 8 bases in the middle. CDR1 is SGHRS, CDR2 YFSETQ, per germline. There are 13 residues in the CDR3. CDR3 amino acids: CASSLLGTTEAFF. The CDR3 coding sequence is TGCGCCAGCAGCTTGCTGGGGACCACTGAAGCTTTCTTT.

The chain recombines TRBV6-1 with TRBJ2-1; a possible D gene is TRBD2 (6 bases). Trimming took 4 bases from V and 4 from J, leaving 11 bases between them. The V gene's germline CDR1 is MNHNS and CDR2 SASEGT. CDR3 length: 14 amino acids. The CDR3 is CASSGAGSYNEQFF. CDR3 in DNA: TGTGCCAGCAGTGGGGCGGGATCTTACAATGAGCAGTTCTTC.

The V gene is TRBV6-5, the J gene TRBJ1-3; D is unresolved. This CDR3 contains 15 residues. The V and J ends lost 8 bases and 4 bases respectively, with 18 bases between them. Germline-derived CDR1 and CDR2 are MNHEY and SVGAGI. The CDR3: CASATPGFDGNTIYF. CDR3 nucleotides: TGTGCCAGCGCCACCCCGGGTTTTGACGGAAACACCATATATTTT.

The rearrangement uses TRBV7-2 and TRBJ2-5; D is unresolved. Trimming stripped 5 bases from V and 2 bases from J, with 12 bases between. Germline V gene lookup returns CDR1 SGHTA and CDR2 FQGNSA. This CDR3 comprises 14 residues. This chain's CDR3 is CASSVNLGQETQYF. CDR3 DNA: TGTGCCAGCAGCGTCAACCTAGGGCAAGAGACCCAGTACTTC.

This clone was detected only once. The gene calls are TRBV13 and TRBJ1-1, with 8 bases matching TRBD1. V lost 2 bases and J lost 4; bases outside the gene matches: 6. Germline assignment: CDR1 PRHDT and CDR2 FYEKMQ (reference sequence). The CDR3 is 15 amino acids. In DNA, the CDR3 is TGTGCCAGCAGCTTACAGGGACAGGACGTCACTGAAGCTTTCTTT. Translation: CASSLQGQDVTEAFF.

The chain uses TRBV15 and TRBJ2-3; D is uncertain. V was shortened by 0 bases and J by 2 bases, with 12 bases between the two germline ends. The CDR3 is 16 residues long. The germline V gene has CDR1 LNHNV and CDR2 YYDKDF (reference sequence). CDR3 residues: CATSRDAWGFTDTQYF. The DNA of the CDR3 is TGTGCCACCAGCAGAGATGCATGGGGATTCACAGATACGCAGTATTTT.

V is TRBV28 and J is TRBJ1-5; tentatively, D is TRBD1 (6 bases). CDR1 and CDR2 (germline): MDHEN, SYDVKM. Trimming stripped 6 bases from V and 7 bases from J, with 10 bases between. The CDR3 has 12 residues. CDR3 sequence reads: CASSTGSQPQHF. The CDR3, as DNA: TGTGCCAGCAGCACAGGGAGCCAGCCCCAGCATTTT.

CDR3 region: CASSRQGANTEAFF. The CDR3 nucleotides are TGTGCCAGCAGCCGACAGGGGGCGAACACTGAAGCTTTCTTT. The rearrangement links TRBV28 to TRBJ1-1; TRBD1 matches at 10 bases. Germline V gene data show CDR1 as MDHEN and CDR2 as SYDVKM. The CDR3 spans 14 residues. The V and J ends lost 6 bases and 1 base, in that order; junction bases with no gene match: 2.

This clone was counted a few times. CDR3 protein: CASSGTPGAEAFF. For the CDR3, the DNA is TGTGCCAGCAGCGGTACCCCGGGCGCTGAAGCTTTCTTT. This chain links TRBV5-4 with TRBJ1-1, with D unclear. CDR1 SGHNT and CDR2 YYREEE come from the germline V gene (reference sequence). Trimming took off 4 bases at V and 6 bases at J, with 13 bases between the two ends. The CDR3 is 13 residues long.

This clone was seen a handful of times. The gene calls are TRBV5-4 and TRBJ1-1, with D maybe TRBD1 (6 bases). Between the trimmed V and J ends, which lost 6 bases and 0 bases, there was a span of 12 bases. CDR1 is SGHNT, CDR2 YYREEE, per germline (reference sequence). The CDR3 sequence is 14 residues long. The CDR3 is CASTFRGMNTEAFF. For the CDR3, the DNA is TGTGCCAGCACCTTCAGGGGAATGAACACTGAAGCTTTCTTT.

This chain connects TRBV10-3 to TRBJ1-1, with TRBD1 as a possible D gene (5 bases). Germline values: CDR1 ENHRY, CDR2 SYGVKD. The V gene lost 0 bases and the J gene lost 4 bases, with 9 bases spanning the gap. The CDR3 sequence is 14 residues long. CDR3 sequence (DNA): TGTGCCATCAGTGAGTCGACTCAGGGCACTGAAGCTTTCTTT. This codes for CAISESTQGTEAFF.

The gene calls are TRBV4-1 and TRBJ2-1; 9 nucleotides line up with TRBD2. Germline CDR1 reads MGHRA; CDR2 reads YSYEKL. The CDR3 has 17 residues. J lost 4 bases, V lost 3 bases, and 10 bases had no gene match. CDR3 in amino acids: CASSQASLAGTYNEQFF. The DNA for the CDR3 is TGCGCCAGCAGCCAGGCTAGCCTAGCGGGGACTTACAATGAGCAGTTCTTC.

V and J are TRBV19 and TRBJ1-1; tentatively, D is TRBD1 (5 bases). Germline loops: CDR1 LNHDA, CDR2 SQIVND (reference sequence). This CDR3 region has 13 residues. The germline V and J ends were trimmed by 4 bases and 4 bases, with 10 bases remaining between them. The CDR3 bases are TGTGCCAGTAGTAAGTGGGGGAGCACTGAAGCTTTCTTT. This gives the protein CASSKWGSTEAFF.

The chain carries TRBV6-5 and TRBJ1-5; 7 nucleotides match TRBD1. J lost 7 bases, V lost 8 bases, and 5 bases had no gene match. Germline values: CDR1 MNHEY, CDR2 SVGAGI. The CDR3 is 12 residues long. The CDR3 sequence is CASSTGQQPQHF. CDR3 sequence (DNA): TGTGCCAGCTCGACAGGGCAGCAGCCCCAGCATTTT.

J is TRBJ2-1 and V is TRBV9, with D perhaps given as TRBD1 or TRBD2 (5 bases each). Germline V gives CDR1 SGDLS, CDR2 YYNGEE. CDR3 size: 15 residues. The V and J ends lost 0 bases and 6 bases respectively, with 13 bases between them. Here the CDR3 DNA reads TGTGCCAGCAGCGTAGCCGGGGCCCCCGTCAATGAGCAGTTCTTC. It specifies CASSVAGAPVNEQFF. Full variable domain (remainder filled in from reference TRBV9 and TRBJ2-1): DSGVTQTPKHLITATGQRVTLRCSPRSGDLSVYWYQQSLDQGLQFLIQYYNGEERAKGNILERFSAQQFPDLHSELNLSSLELGDSALYFCASSVAGAPVNEQFFGPGTRLTVL.

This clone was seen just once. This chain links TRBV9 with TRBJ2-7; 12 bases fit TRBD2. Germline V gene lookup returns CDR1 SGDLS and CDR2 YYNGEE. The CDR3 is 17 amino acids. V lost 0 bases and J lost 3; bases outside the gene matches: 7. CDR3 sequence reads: CASSVEAGTSGYYEQYF. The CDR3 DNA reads TGTGCCAGCAGCGTAGAGGCCGGGACTAGCGGGTACTACGAGCAGTACTTC.

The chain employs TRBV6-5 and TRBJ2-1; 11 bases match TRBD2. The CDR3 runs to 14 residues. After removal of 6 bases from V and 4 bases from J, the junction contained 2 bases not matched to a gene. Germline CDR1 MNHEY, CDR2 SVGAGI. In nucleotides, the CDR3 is TGTGCCAGCAGATCTAGCGGGGGGTACAATGAGCAGTTCTTC. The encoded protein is CASRSSGGYNEQFF.